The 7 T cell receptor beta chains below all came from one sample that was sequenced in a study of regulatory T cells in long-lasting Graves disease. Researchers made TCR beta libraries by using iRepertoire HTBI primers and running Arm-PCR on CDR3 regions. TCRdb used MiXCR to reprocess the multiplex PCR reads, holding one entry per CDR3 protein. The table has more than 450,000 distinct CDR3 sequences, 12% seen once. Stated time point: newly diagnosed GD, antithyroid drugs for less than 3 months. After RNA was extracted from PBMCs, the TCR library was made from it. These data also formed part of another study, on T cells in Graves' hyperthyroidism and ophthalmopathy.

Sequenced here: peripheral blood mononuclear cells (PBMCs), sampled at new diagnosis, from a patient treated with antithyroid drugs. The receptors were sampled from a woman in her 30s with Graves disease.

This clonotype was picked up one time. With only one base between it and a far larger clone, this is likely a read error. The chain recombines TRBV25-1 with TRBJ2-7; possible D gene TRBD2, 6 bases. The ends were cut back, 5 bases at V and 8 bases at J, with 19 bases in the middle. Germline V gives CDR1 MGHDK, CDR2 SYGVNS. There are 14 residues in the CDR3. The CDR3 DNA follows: TGTGCCAGCAGTACTCGGGACTCCAGGAGGAAGCAGTACTTC. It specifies CASSTRDSRRKQYF.

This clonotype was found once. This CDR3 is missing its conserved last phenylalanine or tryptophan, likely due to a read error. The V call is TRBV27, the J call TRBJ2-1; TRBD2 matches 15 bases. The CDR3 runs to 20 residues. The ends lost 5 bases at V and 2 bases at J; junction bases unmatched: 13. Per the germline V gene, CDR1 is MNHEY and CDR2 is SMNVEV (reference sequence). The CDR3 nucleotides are TGTGCCAGCAGTACACTAAAGGGACTAGCGGGAGGTCGGACCTACAATGAGCAGTTCCTC. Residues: CASSTLKGLAGGRTYNEQFL.

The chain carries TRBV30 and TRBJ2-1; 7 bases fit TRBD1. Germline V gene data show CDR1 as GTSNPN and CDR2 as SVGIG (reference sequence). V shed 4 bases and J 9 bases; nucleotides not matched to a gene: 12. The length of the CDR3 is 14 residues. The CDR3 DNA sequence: TGTGCCTGGATTACCGGCACAGGGGTATTTGAGCAGTTCTTC. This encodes CAWITGTGVFEQFF.

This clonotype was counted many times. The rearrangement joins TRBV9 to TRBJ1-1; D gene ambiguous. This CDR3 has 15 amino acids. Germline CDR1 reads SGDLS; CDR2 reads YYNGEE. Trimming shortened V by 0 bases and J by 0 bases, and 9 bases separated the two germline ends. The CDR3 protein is CASSVEGGMNTEAFF. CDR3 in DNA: TGTGCCAGCAGCGTAGAGGGAGGTATGAACACTGAAGCTTTCTTT.

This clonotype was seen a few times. For the CDR3, the DNA is TGTGCCAGCAGCTTGGCGGGGGGAACCACCGGGGAGCTGTTTTTT. This codes for CASSLAGGTTGELFF. V gene TRBV5-5 combines with J gene TRBJ2-2; 7 positions match TRBD2. The CDR3 spans 15 residues. V lost 0 bases, J lost 4 bases, and 3 bases stayed unmatched. Germline V lookup: CDR1 SGHKS, CDR2 YYEKEE (reference sequence).

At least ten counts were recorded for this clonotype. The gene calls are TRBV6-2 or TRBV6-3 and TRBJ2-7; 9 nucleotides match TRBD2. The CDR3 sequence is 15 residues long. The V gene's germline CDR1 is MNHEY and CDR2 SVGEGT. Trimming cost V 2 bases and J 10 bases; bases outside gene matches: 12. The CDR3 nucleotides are TGTGCCAGCAGTTACAGAGGACTAGCGAAGAGATCTCAGTACTTC. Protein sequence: CASSYRGLAKRSQYF.

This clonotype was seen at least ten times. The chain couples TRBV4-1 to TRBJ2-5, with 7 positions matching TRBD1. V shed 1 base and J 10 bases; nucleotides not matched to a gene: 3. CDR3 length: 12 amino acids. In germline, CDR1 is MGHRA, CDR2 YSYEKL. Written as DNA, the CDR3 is TGCGCCAGCAGCCAAGTTGGGACAGTCCAGTACTTC. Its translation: CASSQVGTVQYF.